This TCR beta chain was sequenced in a study of OX40 agonist ivuxolimab in advanced cancers. This clone occurred once. The target antigen is unknown. TCRdb keeps only in-frame clones here, not all; method: immunoSEQ multiplex PCR. The sample has some 20,000 clones, around four fifths seen once; the top ten hold 14%. Losses at the gene ends were 7 bases for V and 1 base for J; bases not matched to a gene: 6. The CDR3 contains 14 residues. The germline CDR1 and CDR2 sequences are MNHNY and SVGAGI (reference sequence). Points from the study as a whole: Clones of CD4+ and CD8+ blood T cells grew by week 6 at doses of 0.1 to 3.0 mg/kg.

Sequencing was performed on CD4+ or CD8+ T cells sorted from blood, taken in a trial of the OX40 agonist ivuxolimab. This TCR came from an adult with an advanced solid tumor such as melanoma, head and neck, liver or kidney cancer. The gene calls are TRBV6-6 and TRBJ1-1, with 7 bases that match TRBD1. The CDR3 bases are TGTGCCAGCAACCTCGGACAGGAGAACACTGAAGCTTTCTTT. Translation gives CASNLGQENTEAFF.